The clone carrying this T cell receptor beta chain has more than one count but fewer than ten. Germline loops: CDR1 SGHKS, CDR2 YYEKEE (reference sequence). This CDR3 comprises 17 residues. With 3 bases clipped from V and 0 bases from J, the junction kept 9 bases outside the gene matches. Through a sample-barcoded 5' primer and a J-beta primer mix, a second PCR was run for roughly 6 to 11 cycles. TCRdb used MiXCR to reprocess the 5' RACE reads, holding one entry per CDR3 protein. In the table there are some 750,000 distinct CDR3 sequences, roughly 20% of which are singletons. This entry comes from a study of blood T cells in healthy people across ages.

The V gene is TRBV5-5, the J gene TRBJ1-3, with 7 bases fitting TRBD1. Sequences were obtained from blood. The receptor was isolated from an older man in good health. CDR3 bases: TGTGCCAGCAGCTCCCAAGGGGGCGCGGGCTCTGGAAACACCATATATTTT. Its translation: CASSSQGGAGSGNTIYF.